The T cell receptor beta chain described here comes from a study of glioma-infiltrating T cells. General study results and limits: Non-neoplastic patients had below-expected tissue-blood divergence, while all gliomas exceeded expectation. Only very few CDR3 sequences appeared in both tissue and blood.

This clonotype has a count of ten or more. The target antigen is unknown. Using RNA template, CDR3s of TCR alpha and beta were amplified with iRepertoire arm-PCR. Tissue mRNA or PBMC total RNA, roughly 100-400 ng, went into one-step reverse transcription and amplification. TCRdb ran MiXCR on the multiplex PCR reads and lists one entry per CDR3 protein. The sample lists approximately 140,000 distinct CDR3 sequences, around 25% occurring once. Germline V gene data show CDR1 as KGHDR and CDR2 as SFDVKD. The CDR3 runs to 11 residues. Trimming removed 9 bases at V and 3 bases at J, with 7 bases between. The genes are TRBV24-1 and TRBJ1-1; no definite D call. The sample was glioma tissue, nonneoplastic brain tissue, or PBMCs (not recorded which). This sequence originates from a human donor with low-grade glioma or glioblastoma, undergoing nonglioma brain surgery, or in good health (not recorded which). CDR3 in amino acids: CATPRDTEAFF. CDR3 in DNA: TGTGCCACCCCAAGGGACACTGAAGCTTTCTTT.